This T cell receptor (beta chain) was captured by sequencing in a study of blood T cell repertoires in COVID-19. At the level of the study: The United States, Italy and Spain were the sources of the acute and convalescent COVID-19 samples. T cells, B-cell-depleted T cells, or PBMCs provided the cDNA or gDNA that served as material.

V lost 9 bases, J lost 6 bases, and 4 bases stayed unmatched. The CDR3 contains 13 residues. The V gene's germline CDR1 is SNHLY and CDR2 FYNNEI. A remark on this clone: Additional DNA sequences in this sample encode the identical CDR3.

Authors' methods: Reference gene primer amplification in the assay estimated nucleated cell counts. The assay was immunoSEQ multiplex PCR, and TCRdb's table has in-frame clones only and misses some. That table supplies the V and J calls and clone size; D and trimming were determined from the DNA. The data contain a few hundred thousand clones, around 87% of them singletons. The source is a man aged 50 to 60 with active or convalescent COVID-19. J is TRBJ2-1 and V is TRBV2; 11 positions agree with TRBD2. Material: peripheral blood. The CDR3 sequence is CASTGTSGNEQFF. The CDR3 DNA reads TGTGCCAGTACCGGGACTAGCGGCAATGAGCAGTTCTTC.